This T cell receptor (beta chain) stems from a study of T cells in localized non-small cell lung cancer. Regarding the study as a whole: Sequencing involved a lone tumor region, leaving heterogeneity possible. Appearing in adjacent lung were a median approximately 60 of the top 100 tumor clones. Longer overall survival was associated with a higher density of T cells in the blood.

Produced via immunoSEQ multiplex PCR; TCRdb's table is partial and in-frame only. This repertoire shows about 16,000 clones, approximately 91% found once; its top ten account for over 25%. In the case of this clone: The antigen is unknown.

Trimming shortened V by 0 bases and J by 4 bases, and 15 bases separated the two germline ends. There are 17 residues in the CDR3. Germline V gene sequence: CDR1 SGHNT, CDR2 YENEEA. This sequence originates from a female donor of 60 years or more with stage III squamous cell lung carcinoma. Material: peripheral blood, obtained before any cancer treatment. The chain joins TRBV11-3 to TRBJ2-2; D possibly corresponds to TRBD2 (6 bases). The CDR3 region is CASSLDYGGVFTGELFF. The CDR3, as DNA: TGTGCCAGCAGCTTAGATTATGGAGGGGTGTTCACCGGGGAGCTGTTTTTT.